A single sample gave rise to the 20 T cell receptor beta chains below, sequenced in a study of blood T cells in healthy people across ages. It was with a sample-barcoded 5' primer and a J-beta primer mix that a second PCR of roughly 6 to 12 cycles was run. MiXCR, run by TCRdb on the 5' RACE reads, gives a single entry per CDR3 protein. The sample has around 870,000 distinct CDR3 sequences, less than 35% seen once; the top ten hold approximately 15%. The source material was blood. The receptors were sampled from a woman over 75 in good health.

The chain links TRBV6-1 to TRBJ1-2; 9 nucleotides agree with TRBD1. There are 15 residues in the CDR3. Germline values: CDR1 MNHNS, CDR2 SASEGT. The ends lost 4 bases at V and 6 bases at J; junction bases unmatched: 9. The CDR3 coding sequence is TGTGCCAGCAGTGGACAGGGGGAGGAGATCCATGGCTACACCTTC. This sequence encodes CASSGQGEEIHGYTF.

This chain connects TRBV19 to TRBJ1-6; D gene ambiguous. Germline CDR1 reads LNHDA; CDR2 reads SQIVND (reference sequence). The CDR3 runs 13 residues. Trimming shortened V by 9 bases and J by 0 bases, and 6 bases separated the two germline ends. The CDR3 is CASWGSYNSPLHF. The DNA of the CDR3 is TGTGCCAGCTGGGGCTCCTATAATTCACCCCTCCACTTT.

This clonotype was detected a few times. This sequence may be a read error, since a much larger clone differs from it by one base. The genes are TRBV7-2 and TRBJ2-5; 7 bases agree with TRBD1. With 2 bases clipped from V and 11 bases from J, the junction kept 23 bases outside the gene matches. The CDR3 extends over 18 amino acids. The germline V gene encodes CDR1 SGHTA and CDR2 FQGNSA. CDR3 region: CASSLRSGQRATPNVQYF. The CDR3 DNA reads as TGTGCCAGCAGCTTACGGTCGGGACAGCGTGCAACACCAAACGTTCAGTACTTC. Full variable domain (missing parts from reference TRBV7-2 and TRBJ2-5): GAGVSQSPSNKVTEKGKDVELRCDPISGHTALYWYRQSLGQGLEFLIYFQGNSAPDKSGLPSDRFSAERTGGSVSTLTIQRTQQEDSAVYLCASSLRSGQRATPNVQYFGPGTRLLVL.

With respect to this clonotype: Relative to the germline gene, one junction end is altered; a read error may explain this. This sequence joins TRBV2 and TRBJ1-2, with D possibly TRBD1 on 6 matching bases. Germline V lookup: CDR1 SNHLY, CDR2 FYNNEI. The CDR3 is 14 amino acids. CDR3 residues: CASSEARGADGCTF. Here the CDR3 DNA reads TGTGCCAGCAGTGAAGCAAGGGGGGCGGATGGCTGCACCTTC.

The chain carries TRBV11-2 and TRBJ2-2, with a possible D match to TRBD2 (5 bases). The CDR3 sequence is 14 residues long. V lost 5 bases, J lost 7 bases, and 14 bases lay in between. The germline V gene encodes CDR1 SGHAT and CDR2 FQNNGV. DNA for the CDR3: TGTGCCAGCAGCCCGGACTTGGTCGGCGGGGAGCTGTTTTTT. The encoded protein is CASSPDLVGGELFF.

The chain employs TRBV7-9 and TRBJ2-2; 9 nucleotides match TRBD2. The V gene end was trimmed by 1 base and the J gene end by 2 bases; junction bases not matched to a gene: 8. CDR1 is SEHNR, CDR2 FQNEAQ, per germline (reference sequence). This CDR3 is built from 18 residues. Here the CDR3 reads CASSLVASGDPNTGELFF. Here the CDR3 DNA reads TGTGCCAGCAGCTTAGTGGCTAGCGGGGACCCAAACACCGGGGAGCTGTTTTTT. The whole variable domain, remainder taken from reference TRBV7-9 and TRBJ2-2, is DTGVSQNPRHKITKRGQNVTFRCDPISEHNRLYWYRQTLGQGPEFLTYFQNEAQLEKSRLLSDRFSAERPKGSFSTLEIQRTEQGDSAMYLCASSLVASGDPNTGELFFGEGSRLTVL.

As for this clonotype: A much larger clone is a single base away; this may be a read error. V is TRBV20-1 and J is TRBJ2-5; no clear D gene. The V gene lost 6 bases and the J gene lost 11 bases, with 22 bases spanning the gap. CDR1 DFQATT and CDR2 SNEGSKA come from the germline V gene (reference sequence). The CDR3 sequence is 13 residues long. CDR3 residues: CSAPKGPADEQYF. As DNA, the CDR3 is TGCAGTGCACCGAAAGGGCCGGCCGATGAGCAGTACTTC.

As DNA, the CDR3 is TGTGCCAGCAGCCCCCCAGCGGGGGGGCACGGTGAGCAGTTCTTC. Amino acids: CASSPPAGGHGEQFF. The chain couples TRBV12-3 or TRBV12-4 to TRBJ2-1; 10 bases map to TRBD2. V was clipped by 6 bases and J by 9 bases; unmatched bases: 11. CDR3 length: 15 amino acids.

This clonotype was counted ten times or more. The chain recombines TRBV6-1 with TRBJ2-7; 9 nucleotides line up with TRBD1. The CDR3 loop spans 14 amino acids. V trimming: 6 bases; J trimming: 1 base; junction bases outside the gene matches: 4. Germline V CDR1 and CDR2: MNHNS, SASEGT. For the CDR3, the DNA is TGTGCCAGCAGAAAGACAGGGGGGTCCTACGAGCAGTACTTC. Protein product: CASRKTGGSYEQYF.

The CDR3: CASSFSGKAYNEQFF. The CDR3 DNA reads TGTGCCAGCAGTTTCTCAGGGAAAGCCTACAATGAGCAGTTCTTC. The V gene is TRBV12-3 or TRBV12-4, the J gene TRBJ2-1; D may be TRBD1 (5 bases). Trimming cost V 3 bases and J 2 bases, with 11 bases left between them. This CDR3 has 15 amino acids.

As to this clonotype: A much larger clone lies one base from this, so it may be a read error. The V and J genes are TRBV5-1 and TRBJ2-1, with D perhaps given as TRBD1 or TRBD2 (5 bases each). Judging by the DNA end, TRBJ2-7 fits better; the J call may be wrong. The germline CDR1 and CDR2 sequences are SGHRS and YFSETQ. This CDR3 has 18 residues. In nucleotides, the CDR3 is TGCGCCAGCAGCTTGGCCGAGGGGCCGGGGAGCTCCTACAATGAGCAGTACTTC. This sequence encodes CASSLAEGPGSSYNEQYF.

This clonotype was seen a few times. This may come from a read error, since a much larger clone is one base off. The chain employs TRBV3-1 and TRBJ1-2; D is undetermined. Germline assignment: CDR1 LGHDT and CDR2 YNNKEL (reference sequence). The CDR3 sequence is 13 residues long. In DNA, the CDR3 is TGTGCCGGCAGCCCCGGACGGGACTATGGCTACACCTTC. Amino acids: CAGSPGRDYGYTF.

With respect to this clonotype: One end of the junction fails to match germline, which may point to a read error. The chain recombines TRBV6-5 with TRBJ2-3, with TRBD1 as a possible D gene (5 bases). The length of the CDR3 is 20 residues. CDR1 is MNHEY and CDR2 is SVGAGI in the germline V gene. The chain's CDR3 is CASSCFGAPSPRYSTDTQYF. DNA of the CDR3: TGCGCCAGCAGTTGCTTTGGGGCCCCTTCCCCGAGGTATAGCACAGATACGCAGTATTTT.

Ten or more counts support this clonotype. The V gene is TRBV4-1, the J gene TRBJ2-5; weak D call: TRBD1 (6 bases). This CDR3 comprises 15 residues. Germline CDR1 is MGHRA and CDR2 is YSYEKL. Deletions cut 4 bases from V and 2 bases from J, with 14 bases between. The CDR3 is CASSRFSGVQETQYF. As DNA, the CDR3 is TGCGCCAGCAGCCGTTTCTCAGGGGTACAAGAGACCCAGTACTTC.

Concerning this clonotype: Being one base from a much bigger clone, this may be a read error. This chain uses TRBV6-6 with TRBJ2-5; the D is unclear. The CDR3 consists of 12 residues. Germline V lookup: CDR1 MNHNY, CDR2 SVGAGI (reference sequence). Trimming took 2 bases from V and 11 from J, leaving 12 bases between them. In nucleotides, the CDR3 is TGTGCCAGCAGTTACCAGGACCATGAGCAGTACTTC. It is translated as CASSYQDHEQYF.

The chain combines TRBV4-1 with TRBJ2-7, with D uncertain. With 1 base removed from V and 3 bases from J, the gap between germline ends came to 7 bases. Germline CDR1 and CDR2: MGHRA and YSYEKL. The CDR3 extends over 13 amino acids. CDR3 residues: CASSQGLYYEQYF. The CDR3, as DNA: TGCGCCAGCAGCCAAGGCCTGTACTACGAGCAGTACTTC.

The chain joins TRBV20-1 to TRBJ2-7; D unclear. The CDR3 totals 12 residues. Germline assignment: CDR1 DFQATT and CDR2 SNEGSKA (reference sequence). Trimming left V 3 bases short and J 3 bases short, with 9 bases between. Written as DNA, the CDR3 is TGCAGTGCTAGGAAGAATAGCTACGAGCAGTACTTC. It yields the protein CSARKNSYEQYF.

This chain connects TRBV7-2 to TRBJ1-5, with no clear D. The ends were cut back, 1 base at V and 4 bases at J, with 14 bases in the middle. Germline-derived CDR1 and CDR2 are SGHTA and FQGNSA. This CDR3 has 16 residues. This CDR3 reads CASSLGTGYPNQPQHF. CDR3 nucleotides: TGTGCCAGCAGCTTAGGGACCGGGTACCCTAATCAGCCCCAGCATTTT.

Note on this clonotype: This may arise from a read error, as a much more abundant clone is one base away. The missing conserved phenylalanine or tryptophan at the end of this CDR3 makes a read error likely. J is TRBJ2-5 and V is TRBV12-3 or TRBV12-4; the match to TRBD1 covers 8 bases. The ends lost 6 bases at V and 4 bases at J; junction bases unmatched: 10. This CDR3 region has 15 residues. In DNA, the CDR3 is TGTGCCAGCAGCCTTGACAGGGGCGCACGAGAGACCCAGTACGTC. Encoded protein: CASSLDRGARETQYV.

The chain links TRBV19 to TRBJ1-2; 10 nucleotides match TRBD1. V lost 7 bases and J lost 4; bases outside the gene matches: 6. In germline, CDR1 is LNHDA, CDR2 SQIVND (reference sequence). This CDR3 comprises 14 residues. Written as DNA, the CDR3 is TGTGCCAGTACCCCCGGGACAGGGGCCTATGGCTACACCTTC. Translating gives CASTPGTGAYGYTF.